This T cell receptor beta chain is drawn from a study of cytomegalovirus exposure and HLA in healthy donors. Study findings and constraints: As immune exposure information, only CMV serostatus was available. Some V segments could not be told apart, so they were left out, TRBV6-2 and TRBV6-3 among them. The study carried out a later analysis of TCR beta sequences. It associated some 15,000 of them with specific HLA alleles at a false discovery rate of 0.05.

PCR was performed using 60 Vbeta and 13 Jbeta primers. Only in-frame clones appear in the TCRdb table, and some are missing; sequencing was by immunoSEQ multiplex PCR. The sample yields about 130,000 clones, under 85% seen once. Losses at the gene ends were 2 bases for V and 3 bases for J; bases not matched to a gene: 3. The CDR3 sequence is 14 residues long. Germline CDR1 and CDR2: MGHDK and SYGVNS. About this clone: What it binds is unknown.

Sequenced input: PBMCs. The clonotype comes from a boy between 10 and 17 years old in good health and CMV-seronegative. The rearrangement uses TRBV25-1 and TRBJ1-1; the match to TRBD1 covers 7 bases. CDR3: CASSEPQGYTEAFF. The CDR3 DNA is TGTGCCAGCAGTGAACCACAGGGGTACACTGAAGCTTTCTTT.